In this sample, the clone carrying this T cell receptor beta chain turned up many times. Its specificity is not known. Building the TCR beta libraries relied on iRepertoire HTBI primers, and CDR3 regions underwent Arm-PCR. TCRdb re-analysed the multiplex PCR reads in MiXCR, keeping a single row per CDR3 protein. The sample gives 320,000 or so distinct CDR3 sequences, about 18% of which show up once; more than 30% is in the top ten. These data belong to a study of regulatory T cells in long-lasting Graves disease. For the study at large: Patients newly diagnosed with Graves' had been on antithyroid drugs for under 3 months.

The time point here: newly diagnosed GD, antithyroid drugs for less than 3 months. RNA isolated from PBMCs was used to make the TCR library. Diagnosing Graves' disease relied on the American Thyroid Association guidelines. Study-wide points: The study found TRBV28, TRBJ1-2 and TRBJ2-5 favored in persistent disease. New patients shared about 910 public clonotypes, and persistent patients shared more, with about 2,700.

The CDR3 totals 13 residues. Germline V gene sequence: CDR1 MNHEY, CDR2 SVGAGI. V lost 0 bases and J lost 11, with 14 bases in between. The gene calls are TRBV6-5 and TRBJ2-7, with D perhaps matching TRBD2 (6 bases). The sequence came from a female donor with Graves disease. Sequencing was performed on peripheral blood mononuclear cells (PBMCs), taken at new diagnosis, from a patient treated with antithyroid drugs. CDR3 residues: CASSYSIGGVEYF. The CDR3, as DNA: TGTGCCAGCAGTTACTCGATAGGCGGGGTTGAGTACTTC.